This record looks at one T cell receptor (beta chain) sequence and its context. Its antigen remains unidentified. With 6 bases clipped from V and 4 bases from J, the junction kept 5 bases outside the gene matches. This CDR3 region has 13 residues. Germline V lookup: CDR1 SEHNR, CDR2 FQNEAQ (reference sequence). This sample stems from a study of cytomegalovirus exposure and HLA in healthy donors. Study-level findings and limits: In a later analysis, V- and J-gene trimming of beta chains associated with a DCLRE1C missense variant, replicated independently.

The PCR ran on 60 Vbeta and 13 Jbeta primers. This table comes from immunoSEQ multiplex PCR, and its TCRdb copy is limited to in-frame clones, with some not included. Counted here are 99,000 or so clones, around three quarters occurring once; the ten biggest clones make up about 3.1%. The chain uses TRBV7-9 and TRBJ1-2, with TRBD1 matching 7 bases. The sequence came from a male donor in good health and CMV-seropositive. The sample taken for sequencing was PBMCs. The CDR3 sequence is CASSRGQIYGYTF. CDR3 DNA: TGTGCCAGCAGTCGGGGACAGATCTATGGCTACACCTTC. The full variable domain, completed using reference TRBV7-9 and TRBJ1-2, is DTGVSQNPRHKITKRGQNVTFRCDPISEHNRLYWYRQTLGQGPEFLTYFQNEAQLEKSRLLSDRFSAERPKGSFSTLEIQRTEQGDSAMYLCASSRGQIYGYTFGSGTRLTVV.